The rows below give T cell receptor beta chains drawn from one sample of a study of T cells expressing NK-cell markers. TCRdb re-called the 5' RACE reads and catalogs CDR3 proteins one per entry, DNA excluded. Its table records 3,000 to 3,500 distinct CDR3 sequences. Sequenced: blood T cells: a sorted CD56 or NKG2C T cell subset, CD4+ or CD8+ T cells, or bulk PBMC T cells (not recorded which). Receptors originate from a woman aged 18-29 years in good health. Each CDR3 is given with its conserved first and last residue. Fields, in order: J gene, clone size, V gene, CDR3 protein. The listing skips clone size in some rows; elsewhere it reads once, few, many or a size class.

J: TRBJ2-5
size: -
V: TRBV12-1
CDR3: CASSCCDNQETQYF

J: TRBJ2-2
size: large
V: TRBV6-4
CDR3: CASSATGANTGELFF

J: TRBJ1-1
size: medium-sized
V: TRBV20-1
CDR3: CSASMGETEAFF

J: TRBJ2-2
size: -
V: TRBV10-3
CDR3: CAIRETSGRVTGELFF

J: TRBJ2-3
size: -
V: TRBV7-2
CDR3: CASSFMGLGTDTQYF

J: TRBJ2-1
size: medium-sized
V: TRBV7-2
CDR3: CASSPPPLWNEQFF

J: TRBJ2-7
size: -
V: TRBV6-2/TRBV6-3
CDR3: CASSTGTGHEQYF

J: TRBJ1-1
size: -
V: TRBV13
CDR3: CASSFGQAYEAFF

J: TRBJ1-1
size: -
V: TRBV6-1
CDR3: CASSEGQGAYTEAFF

J: TRBJ1-4
size: -
V: TRBV4-2
CDR3: CASSQAGMESEKLFF

J: TRBJ2-5
size: medium-sized
V: TRBV20-1
CDR3: CSASFQGETQYF

J: TRBJ1-1
size: -
V: TRBV20-1
CDR3: CSASTGITEAFF

J: TRBJ2-2
size: hyperexpanded
V: TRBV15
CDR3: CATSREAGDTGELFF

J: TRBJ2-1
size: medium-sized
V: TRBV3-1
CDR3: CASSQGLEQFF

J: TRBJ2-6
size: -
V: TRBV4-3
CDR3: CASSQESATGANVLTF

J: TRBJ1-2
size: -
V: TRBV20-1
CDR3: CSARGDRESDGYTF

J: TRBJ2-5
size: -
V: TRBV12-3/TRBV12-4
CDR3: CASIPGTGLWETQYF

J: TRBJ2-3
size: -
V: TRBV12-5
CDR3: CASRGGGLTDTQYF

J: TRBJ1-1
size: -
V: TRBV14
CDR3: CASSLQGVMNTEAFF

J: TRBJ1-2
size: -
V: TRBV27
CDR3: CASSSGGYYGYTF

J: TRBJ2-2
size: -
V: TRBV11-2
CDR3: CASSSAASGGPQFTGELFF

J: TRBJ2-4
size: -
V: TRBV11-2
CDR3: CASSPLTALQNIQYF

J: TRBJ1-5
size: medium-sized
V: TRBV6-4
CDR3: CASSADSNQPQHF

J: TRBJ1-1
size: -
V: TRBV20-1
CDR3: CSASWGTEAFF

J: TRBJ2-1
size: medium-sized
V: TRBV25-1
CDR3: CASSEGGRGAKDNEQFF

J: TRBJ1-2
size: -
V: TRBV20-1
CDR3: CSARDRAGVGYTF

J: TRBJ2-1
size: medium-sized
V: TRBV24-1
CDR3: CATSDSETGVRSNEQFF

J: TRBJ2-2
size: -
V: TRBV4-1
CDR3: CASSQGRNTGELFF

J: TRBJ2-3
size: -
V: TRBV6-2/TRBV6-3
CDR3: CASSYGLATDTQYF

J: TRBJ2-1
size: -
V: TRBV7-3
CDR3: CASSPPGGGAVDEQFF

J: TRBJ2-5
size: -
V: TRBV6-5
CDR3: CASRPGLADQETQYF

J: TRBJ2-2
size: -
V: TRBV30
CDR3: CAWSVGQETGELFF

J: TRBJ2-2
size: -
V: TRBV6-4
CDR3: CASSDSGGNTGELFF

J: TRBJ2-7
size: -
V: TRBV11-2
CDR3: CASREAPDRARSYEQYF

J: TRBJ1-1
size: -
V: TRBV20-1
CDR3: CSARAGGRDTEAFF

J: TRBJ2-1
size: -
V: TRBV3-1
CDR3: CASSQGDSSYNEQFF

J: TRBJ2-3
size: -
V: TRBV6-2/TRBV6-3
CDR3: CASSLLAGGPDTQYF

J: TRBJ2-2
size: medium-sized
V: TRBV5-1
CDR3: CASSQDRSTGELFF

J: TRBJ2-1
size: large
V: TRBV15
CDR3: CATSYGTGPYNEQFF

J: TRBJ2-1
size: medium-sized
V: TRBV20-1
CDR3: CSARVVGADYNEQFF

J: TRBJ2-1
size: medium-sized
V: TRBV19
CDR3: CASTPPGTDYNEQFF

J: TRBJ1-1
size: -
V: TRBV20-1
CDR3: CSARVPSVNTEAFF

J: TRBJ2-7
size: medium-sized
V: TRBV6-2/TRBV6-3
CDR3: CASSYSASGSDEQYF

J: TRBJ2-1
size: medium-sized
V: TRBV6-4
CDR3: CASSGQANNEQFF

J: TRBJ2-5
size: -
V: TRBV25-1
CDR3: CASSEKAVQETQYF